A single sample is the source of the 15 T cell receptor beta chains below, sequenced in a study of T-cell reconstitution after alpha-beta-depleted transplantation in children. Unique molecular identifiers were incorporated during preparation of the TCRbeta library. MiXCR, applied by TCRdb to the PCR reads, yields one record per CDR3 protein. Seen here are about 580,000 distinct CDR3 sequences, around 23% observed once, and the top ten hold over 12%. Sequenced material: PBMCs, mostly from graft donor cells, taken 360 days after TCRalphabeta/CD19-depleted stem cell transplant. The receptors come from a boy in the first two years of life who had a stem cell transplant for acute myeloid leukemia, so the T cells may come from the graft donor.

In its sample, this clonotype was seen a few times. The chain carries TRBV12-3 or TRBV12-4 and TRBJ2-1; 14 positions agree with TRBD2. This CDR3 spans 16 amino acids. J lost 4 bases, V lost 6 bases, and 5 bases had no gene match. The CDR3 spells CASRTGLAGVYNEQFF. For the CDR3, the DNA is TGTGCCAGCAGGACGGGACTAGCGGGGGTATACAATGAGCAGTTCTTC.

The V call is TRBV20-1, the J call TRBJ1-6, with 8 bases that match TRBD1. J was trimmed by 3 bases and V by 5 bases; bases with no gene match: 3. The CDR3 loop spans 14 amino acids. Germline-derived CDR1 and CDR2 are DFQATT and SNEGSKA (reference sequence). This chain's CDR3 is CSAGTGNYNSPLHF. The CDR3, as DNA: TGCAGTGCTGGGACAGGCAACTATAATTCACCCCTCCACTTT.

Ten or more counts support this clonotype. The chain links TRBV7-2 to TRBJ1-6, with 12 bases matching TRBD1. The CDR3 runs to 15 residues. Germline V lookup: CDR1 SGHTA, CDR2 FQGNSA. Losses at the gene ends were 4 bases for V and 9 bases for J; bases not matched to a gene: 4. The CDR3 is CASSSGTGGRSPLHF. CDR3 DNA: TGTGCCAGCAGCTCGGGGACAGGGGGCCGTTCACCCCTCCACTTT.

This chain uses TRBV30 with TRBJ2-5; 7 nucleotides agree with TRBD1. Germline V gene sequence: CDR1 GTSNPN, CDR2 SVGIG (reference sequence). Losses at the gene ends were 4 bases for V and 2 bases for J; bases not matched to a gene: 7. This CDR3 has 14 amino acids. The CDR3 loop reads CAWNDPGQQETQYF. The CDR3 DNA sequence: TGTGCCTGGAACGATCCGGGACAGCAAGAGACCCAGTACTTC. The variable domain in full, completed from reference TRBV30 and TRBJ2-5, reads SQTIHQWPATLVQPVGSPLSLECTVEGTSNPNLYWYRQAAGRGLQLLFYSVGIGQISSEVPQNLSASRPQDRQFILSSKKLLLSDSGFYLCAWNDPGQQETQYFGPGTRLLVL.

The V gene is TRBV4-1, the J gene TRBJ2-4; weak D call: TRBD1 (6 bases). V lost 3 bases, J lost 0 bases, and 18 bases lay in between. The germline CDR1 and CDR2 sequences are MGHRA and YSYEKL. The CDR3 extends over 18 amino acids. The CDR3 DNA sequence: TGCGCCAGCAGCCATGATCATGGGACACCTATAGCCAAAAACATTCAGTACTTC. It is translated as CASSHDHGTPIAKNIQYF.

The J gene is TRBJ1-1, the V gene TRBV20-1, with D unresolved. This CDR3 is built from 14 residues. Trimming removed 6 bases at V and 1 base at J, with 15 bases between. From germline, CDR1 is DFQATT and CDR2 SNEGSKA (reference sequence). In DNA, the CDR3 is TGCAGTGCCGTAGACCCTATGCGGAACACTGAAGCTTTCTTT. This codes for CSAVDPMRNTEAFF.

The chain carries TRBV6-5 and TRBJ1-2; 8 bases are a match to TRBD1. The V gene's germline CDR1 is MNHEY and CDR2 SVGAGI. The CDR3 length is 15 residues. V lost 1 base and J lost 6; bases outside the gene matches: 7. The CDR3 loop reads CASSYFGQGANGYTF. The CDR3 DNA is TGTGCCAGCAGTTACTTCGGTCAGGGGGCGAATGGCTACACCTTC.

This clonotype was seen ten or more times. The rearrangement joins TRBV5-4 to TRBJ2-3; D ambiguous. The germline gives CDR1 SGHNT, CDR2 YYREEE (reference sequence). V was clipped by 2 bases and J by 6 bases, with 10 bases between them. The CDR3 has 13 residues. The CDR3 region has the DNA TGTGCCAGCAGCTTTTCCGTTGGGGATACGCAGTATTTT. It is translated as CASSFSVGDTQYF. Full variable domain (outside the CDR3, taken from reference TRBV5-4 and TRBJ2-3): ETGVTQSPTHLIKTRGQQVTLRCSSQSGHNTVSWYQQALGQGPQFIFQYYREEENGRGNFPPRFSGLQFPNYSSELNVNALELDDSALYLCASSFSVGDTQYFGPGTRLTVL.

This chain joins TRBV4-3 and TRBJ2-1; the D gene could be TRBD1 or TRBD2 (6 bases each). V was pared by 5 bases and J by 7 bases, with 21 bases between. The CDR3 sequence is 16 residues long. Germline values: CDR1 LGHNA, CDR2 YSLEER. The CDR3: CASSYSSWGARNEQFF. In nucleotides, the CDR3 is TGCGCCAGCAGCTACTCTAGTTGGGGGGCCAGGAATGAGCAGTTCTTC.

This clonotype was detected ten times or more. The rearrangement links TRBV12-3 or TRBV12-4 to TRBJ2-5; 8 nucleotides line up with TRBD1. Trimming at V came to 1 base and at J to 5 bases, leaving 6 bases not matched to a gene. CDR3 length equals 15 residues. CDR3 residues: CASSLVAGGMETQYF. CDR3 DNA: TGTGCCAGCAGTTTAGTGGCAGGGGGCATGGAGACCCAGTACTTC.

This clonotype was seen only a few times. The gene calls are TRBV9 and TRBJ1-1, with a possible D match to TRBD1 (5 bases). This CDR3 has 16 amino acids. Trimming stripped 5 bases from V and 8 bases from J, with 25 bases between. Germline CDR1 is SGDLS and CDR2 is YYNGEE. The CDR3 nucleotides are TGTGCCAGCAGTGGTGGGGCAGATTCGCACCGCTCGGAAGCTTTCTTT. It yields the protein CASSGGADSHRSEAFF.

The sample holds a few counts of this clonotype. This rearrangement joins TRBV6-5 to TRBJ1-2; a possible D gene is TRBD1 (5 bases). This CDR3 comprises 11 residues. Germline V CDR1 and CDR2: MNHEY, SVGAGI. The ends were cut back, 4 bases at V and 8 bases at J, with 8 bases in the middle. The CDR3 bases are TGTGCCAGCAGTTCCCGGGGGGGCTACACCTTC. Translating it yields CASSSRGGYTF.

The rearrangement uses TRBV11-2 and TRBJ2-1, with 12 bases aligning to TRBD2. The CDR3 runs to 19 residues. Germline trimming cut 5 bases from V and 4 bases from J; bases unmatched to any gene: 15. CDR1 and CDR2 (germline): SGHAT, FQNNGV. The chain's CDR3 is CASSLRLAGASTLYNEQFF. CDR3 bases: TGTGCCAGCAGCCTTCGACTAGCGGGGGCCTCCACACTATACAATGAGCAGTTCTTC.

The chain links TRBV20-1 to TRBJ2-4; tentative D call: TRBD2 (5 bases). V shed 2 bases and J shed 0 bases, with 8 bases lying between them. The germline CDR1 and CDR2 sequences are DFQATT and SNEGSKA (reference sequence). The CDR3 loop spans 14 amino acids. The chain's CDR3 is CSARRGLAKNIQYF. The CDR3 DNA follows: TGCAGTGCTAGACGCGGGTTAGCCAAAAACATTCAGTACTTC.

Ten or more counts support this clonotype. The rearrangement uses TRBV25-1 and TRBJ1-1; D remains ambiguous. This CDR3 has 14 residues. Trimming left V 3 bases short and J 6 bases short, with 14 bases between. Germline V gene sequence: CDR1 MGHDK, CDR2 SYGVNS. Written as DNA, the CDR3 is TGTGCCAGCAGTGACCCAAAGGACGATTCTGAAGCTTTCTTT. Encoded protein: CASSDPKDDSEAFF.